The 22 T cell receptor beta chains reported below all come from one sample, sequenced in a study of beta chain features in type 1 diabetes. TCRB transcripts that were expressed got sequenced, as all of the isolated RNA had been reverse transcribed. The table came from immunoSEQ multiplex PCR; TCRdb's copy has only in-frame clones and leaves some out. The sample includes around 400,000 clones, around 15% of them seen just once. The specimen was naive CD4+ T cells from blood. These receptors all come from a woman between 18 and 29 years old in good health.

This chain links TRBV9 with TRBJ2-1; D is uncertain. Trimming removed 2 bases from V and 0 bases from J, with 9 bases in between. Germline-derived CDR1 and CDR2 are SGDLS and YYNGEE. The CDR3 sequence is 15 residues long. The CDR3 nucleotides read TGTGCCAGCAGCGTGACTGCGAGCTCCTACAATGAGCAGTTCTTC. Residues: CASSVTASSYNEQFF.

The chain joins TRBV2 to TRBJ2-2, with a weak D call TRBD2 (7 bases). The CDR3 is 16 residues long. V lost 6 bases and J 2 bases, leaving 16 bases between the germline ends. Germline-derived CDR1 and CDR2 are SNHLY and FYNNEI. The CDR3 nucleotides read TGTGCCAGCAGCAAAAGGGGAGGGGGAAACACCGGGGAGCTGTTTTTT. Translated: CASSKRGGGNTGELFF.

V gene TRBV7-9 combines with J gene TRBJ2-6, with D maybe TRBD2 (5 bases). Germline values: CDR1 SEHNR, CDR2 FQNEAQ (reference sequence). Between the trimmed V and J ends, which lost 1 base and 0 bases, there was a span of 7 bases. This CDR3 has 16 residues. The CDR3 DNA reads as TGTGCCAGCAGCTTAGTCGGGAACTCTGGGGCCAACGTCCTGACTTTC. Translation: CASSLVGNSGANVLTF.

The sample holds one count of this clone. The V and J genes are TRBV18 and TRBJ1-5; TRBD1 matches at 9 bases. The length of the CDR3 is 16 residues. With 3 bases clipped from V and 6 bases from J, the junction kept 9 bases outside the gene matches. Germline CDR1 and CDR2: KGHSH and LQKENI. In DNA form, the CDR3 reads TGTGCCAGCTCACCTCAGACAGGGGGAAGTGCTCAGCCCCAGCATTTT. Its translation is CASSPQTGGSAQPQHF.

The chain employs TRBV7-9 and TRBJ2-3; 9 bases line up with TRBD2. The CDR3 extends over 15 amino acids. V dropped 6 bases and J dropped 4; count of bases not matched to a gene: 8. The germline V gene has CDR1 SEHNR and CDR2 FQNEAQ (reference sequence). CDR3 DNA sequence: TGTGCCAGCAGTTTCCATAGCGGGAGAGCAGATACGCAGTATTTT. It yields the protein CASSFHSGRADTQYF.

This chain links TRBV2 with TRBJ2-1; TRBD1 matches 8 bases. With 6 bases clipped from V and 7 bases from J, the junction kept 8 bases outside the gene matches. The CDR3 is made up of 14 amino acids. Per germline, CDR1 SNHLY and CDR2 FYNNEI. CDR3 amino acids: CASSPSQGANEQFF. The CDR3 bases are TGTGCCAGCAGCCCGAGTCAGGGGGCGAATGAGCAGTTCTTC.

The rearrangement links TRBV7-9 to TRBJ1-4, with 7 bases that match TRBD1. The V gene's germline CDR1 is SEHNR and CDR2 FQNEAQ (reference sequence). V lost 4 bases and J lost 4; bases outside the gene matches: 9. CDR3 length: 16 amino acids. The DNA of the CDR3 is TGTGCCAGCAGCTCAACAGGGACAGCCTTTAATGAAAAACTGTTTTTT. Translation: CASSSTGTAFNEKLFF.

This rearrangement joins TRBV19 to TRBJ1-2; no clear D. Between the trimmed V and J ends, which lost 4 bases and 8 bases, there was a span of 11 bases. The CDR3 is 12 residues long. In germline, CDR1 is LNHDA, CDR2 SQIVND (reference sequence). The DNA of the CDR3 is TGTGCCAGTAGTAGCACCTTCTACGGCTACACCTTC. Translation: CASSSTFYGYTF.

The chain employs TRBV5-1 and TRBJ2-7, with 7 bases that match TRBD1. The ends lost 4 bases at V and 5 bases at J; junction bases unmatched: 9. From germline, CDR1 is SGHRS and CDR2 YFSETQ. CDR3 length equals 14 residues. For the CDR3, the DNA is TGCGCCAGCAGCACCGGGACAGCTAACAACGAGCAGTACTTC. It codes for CASSTGTANNEQYF.

The sample holds a few counts of this clone. This chain's CDR3 is CASSLQGALVGYTF. The CDR3 DNA reads as TGTGCCAGCAGTCTACAGGGGGCGTTGGTTGGCTACACCTTC. The chain has TRBV2 and TRBJ1-2; TRBD1 matches 9 bases. CDR1 is SNHLY, CDR2 FYNNEI, per germline. The CDR3 is 14 amino acids. J was trimmed by 7 bases and V by 5 bases; bases with no gene match: 8.

This clone was seen a handful of times. CDR3 coding DNA: TGTGCCTACCAGACAGGGACCTACGAGCAGTACTTC. It is translated as CAYQTGTYEQYF. V gene TRBV30 combines with J gene TRBJ2-7; TRBD1 agrees at 7 bases. CDR1 is GTSNPN and CDR2 is SVGIG in the germline V gene (reference sequence). V lost 7 bases, J lost 2 bases, and 5 bases stayed unmatched. This CDR3 comprises 12 residues.

The chain uses TRBV7-2 and TRBJ2-5, with D unclear. The V gene's germline CDR1 is SGHTA and CDR2 FQGNSA. This CDR3 has 13 amino acids. Trimming removed 3 bases at V and 5 bases at J, with 10 bases between. In nucleotides, the CDR3 is TGTGCCAGCAGCTTCACCGTCAGGGAGACCCAGTACTTC. Translated, it gives CASSFTVRETQYF.

This clone was picked up a small number of times. The chain joins TRBV9 to TRBJ2-2; D uncertain. The CDR3 is made up of 14 amino acids. From germline, CDR1 is SGDLS and CDR2 YYNGEE. Trimming removed 6 bases at V and 2 bases at J, with 11 bases between. The CDR3 DNA is TGTGCCAGCACGGTTCTCCCCAACACCGGGGAGCTGTTTTTT. This translates into CASTVLPNTGELFF.

The gene calls are TRBV4-1 and TRBJ2-7; D possibly corresponds to TRBD1 (5 bases). The CDR3 runs to 13 residues. V was cut by 1 base and J by 7 bases, with 11 bases left in between. Germline CDR1 MGHRA, CDR2 YSYEKL. DNA for the CDR3: TGCGCCAGCAGCCAAGTAGGCAGGGTTGAGCAGTACTTC. It encodes CASSQVGRVEQYF.

V and J are TRBV19 and TRBJ2-5, with a tentative D call TRBD1 (6 bases). The CDR3 contains 13 residues. V lost 5 bases and J lost 2, with 9 bases in between. Germline V lookup: CDR1 LNHDA, CDR2 SQIVND (reference sequence). CDR3 DNA: TGTGCCAGTAGTCCCCAGGGGCAAGAGACCCAGTACTTC. Protein: CASSPQGQETQYF.

V and J are TRBV20-1 and TRBJ2-5; unclear D gene. Germline V CDR1 and CDR2: DFQATT, SNEGSKA (reference sequence). V lost 5 bases and J 6 bases, leaving 10 bases between the germline ends. The CDR3 is 11 residues long. The CDR3 nucleotides are TGCAGTGCTCCCCGGAGTAAGACCCAGTACTTC. The encoded protein is CSAPRSKTQYF.

The CDR3 here is CASSYSFGGGYGYTF. The CDR3 bases are TGTGCCAGCAGTTACTCTTTCGGGGGGGGCTATGGCTACACCTTC. The gene calls are TRBV6-5 and TRBJ1-2, with D possibly being TRBD1 (5 bases). CDR3 length equals 15 residues. Trimming stripped 0 bases from V and 4 bases from J, with 12 bases between. Germline V gene lookup returns CDR1 MNHEY and CDR2 SVGAGI.

This sequence joins TRBV9 and TRBJ2-1; possibly TRBD2 for D (5 bases). CDR1 and CDR2 from the germline V gene are SGDLS and YYNGEE. V shed 2 bases and J shed 8 bases, with 11 bases lying between them. The CDR3 spans 13 residues. The CDR3, as DNA: TGTGCCAGCAGCGTCCGAGGGTTGGATGAGCAGTTCTTC. Translated: CASSVRGLDEQFF. The complete variable domain, with remaining parts taken from reference TRBV9 and TRBJ2-1, reads DSGVTQTPKHLITATGQRVTLRCSPRSGDLSVYWYQQSLDQGLQFLIQYYNGEERAKGNILERFSAQQFPDLHSELNLSSLELGDSALYFCASSVRGLDEQFFGPGTRLTVL.

The chain employs TRBV7-2 and TRBJ1-2; TRBD1 matches at 7 bases. V trimming: 5 bases; J trimming: 6 bases; junction bases outside the gene matches: 3. Germline V gene sequence: CDR1 SGHTA, CDR2 FQGNSA. The CDR3 has 12 amino acids. CDR3 loop: CASSLGTDGYTF. In DNA form, the CDR3 reads TGTGCCAGCAGCCTCGGGACAGATGGCTACACCTTC.

This clone was seen a handful of times. This chain joins TRBV29-1 and TRBJ2-3; no reliable D call. V lost 4 bases to trimming and J lost 4 bases, with 9 bases between them. This CDR3 comprises 12 residues. CDR1 is SQVTM, CDR2 ANQGSEA, per germline. In DNA, the CDR3 is TGCAGCGTTGCCCTAAGTCCAGATACGCAGTATTTT. It is translated as CSVALSPDTQYF.

This clone was picked up a small number of times. The chain is built from TRBV7-9 and TRBJ1-5; 10 nucleotides line up with TRBD1. CDR3 size: 17 residues. The V segment lost 5 bases and the J segment 6 bases; nucleotides outside the gene matches: 13. Germline CDR1 SEHNR, CDR2 FQNEAQ (reference sequence). The CDR3 loop is CASSTGTGDVGGQPQHF. CDR3 coding DNA: TGTGCCAGCAGCACCGGGACAGGGGACGTGGGAGGTCAGCCCCAGCATTTT.

This clone was seen a handful of times. The chain has TRBV5-4 and TRBJ2-5, with TRBD1 matching over 8 bases. Germline loops: CDR1 SGHNT, CDR2 YYREEE (reference sequence). CDR3 length: 14 residues. J was trimmed by 3 bases and V by 3 bases; bases with no gene match: 4. CDR3 region: CASSYGQGEETQYF. CDR3 DNA sequence: TGTGCCAGCAGCTACGGACAGGGTGAAGAGACCCAGTACTTC.